The 30 T cell receptor beta chains below were found in one sample sequenced in a study of shared T cell receptors in the human thymus. This table comes from immunoSEQ multiplex PCR, and its TCRdb copy is limited to in-frame clones, with some not included. The table records some 400,000 clones, over 90% of them present only once. Sequenced input: thymocytes. All receptors derive from a human donor.

J is TRBJ2-7 and V is TRBV7-3, with 13 bases aligning to TRBD2. The CDR3 is made up of 19 amino acids. Germline values: CDR1 SGHTA, CDR2 FQGTGA. Unmatched junction bases numbered 15, after V lost 5 bases and J lost 2 bases. This CDR3 is CASSDGTSGVPAKTYEQYF. The CDR3 DNA is TGTGCCAGCAGCGACGGGACTAGCGGGGTGCCTGCCAAGACCTACGAGCAGTACTTC.

The rearrangement joins TRBV28 to TRBJ1-5, with D unresolved. This CDR3 region has 12 residues. The germline V gene encodes CDR1 MDHEN and CDR2 SYDVKM. V was trimmed by 6 bases and J by 7 bases, leaving 10 bases between them. The CDR3 here is CASSPLSQPQHF. CDR3 coding DNA: TGTGCCAGCAGCCCCCTCTCCCAGCCCCAGCATTTT.

V gene TRBV30 combines with J gene TRBJ2-1, with TRBD2 matching 10 bases. The CDR3 sequence is 15 residues long. Germline V CDR1 and CDR2: GTSNPN, SVGIG (reference sequence). V was clipped by 3 bases and J by 6 bases; unmatched bases: 8. The chain's CDR3 is CAWSAGTSVPNEQFF. The DNA for the CDR3 is TGTGCCTGGAGCGCCGGGACTAGCGTACCCAATGAGCAGTTCTTC.

The chain is built from TRBV5-4 and TRBJ1-2; D is uncertain. The ends were cut back, 3 bases at V and 7 bases at J, with 10 bases in the middle. From germline, CDR1 is SGHNT and CDR2 YYREEE (reference sequence). The CDR3 consists of 12 residues. CDR3 sequence: CASSSLSPGYTF. CDR3 coding DNA: TGTGCCAGCAGCTCCCTCAGCCCTGGCTACACCTTC.

The genes are TRBV28 and TRBJ2-7, with D maybe TRBD2 (5 bases). This CDR3 is built from 19 residues. Germline V gene lookup returns CDR1 MDHEN and CDR2 SYDVKM. V lost 3 bases, J lost 1 base, and 25 bases lay in between. CDR3 amino acids: CASSFLIGRGNSFSYEQYF. In DNA form, the CDR3 reads TGTGCCAGCAGTTTTTTAATTGGACGAGGGAACAGCTTTTCCTACGAGCAGTACTTC.

The J gene is TRBJ2-1, the V gene TRBV4-2; TRBD2 is a possible D gene (7 bases). The ends were cut back, 0 bases at V and 0 bases at J, with 21 bases in the middle. Germline V lookup: CDR1 LGHNA, CDR2 YNFKEQ. The CDR3 covers 20 residues. CDR3 region: CASSQESGTPNPRSYNEQFF. CDR3 in DNA: TGTGCCAGCAGCCAAGAGAGCGGGACACCAAACCCGCGCTCCTACAATGAGCAGTTCTTC.

The chain is built from TRBV27 and TRBJ1-1, with D unresolved. V shed 6 bases and J shed 12 bases, with 20 bases lying between them. The CDR3 covers 13 residues. Germline V gene sequence: CDR1 MNHEY, CDR2 SMNVEV (reference sequence). The CDR3, as DNA: TGTGCCAGCAGCCAGTACCAAGCCATGGGGACTTTCTTT. It specifies CASSQYQAMGTFF.

This sequence joins TRBV7-2 and TRBJ2-7; 9 bases are a match to TRBD1. Germline V gene sequence: CDR1 SGHTA, CDR2 FQGNSA. With 5 bases clipped from V and 6 bases from J, the junction kept 23 bases outside the gene matches. The CDR3 is 19 amino acids. CDR3: CASSNRSMDRGPPMPEQYF. In DNA form, the CDR3 reads TGTGCCAGCAGCAATAGGTCGATGGACAGGGGCCCCCCTATGCCCGAGCAGTACTTC. Full variable domain (remainder filled in from reference TRBV7-2 and TRBJ2-7): GAGVSQSPSNKVTEKGKDVELRCDPISGHTALYWYRQSLGQGLEFLIYFQGNSAPDKSGLPSDRFSAERTGGSVSTLTIQRTQQEDSAVYLCASSNRSMDRGPPMPEQYFGPGTRLTVT.

The V gene is TRBV14, the J gene TRBJ2-5; no reliable D call. Germline V CDR1 and CDR2: SGHDN, FVKESK. Deletions cut 3 bases from V and 5 bases from J, with 10 bases between. The length of the CDR3 is 13 residues. CDR3 sequence (DNA): TGTGCCAGCAGCCAGTCCTCAGCCGAGACCCAGTACTTC. It yields the protein CASSQSSAETQYF.

DNA for the CDR3: TGTGCCAGCAGTTCGACAGGGCGAGGGGATGAAAAACTGTTTTTT. Protein product: CASSSTGRGDEKLFF. The genes are TRBV25-1 and TRBJ1-4, with 7 bases aligning to TRBD1. The germline V gene encodes CDR1 MGHDK and CDR2 SYGVNS. The trim removed 5 bases at V and 6 bases at J, leaving 9 bases unmatched. This CDR3 region has 15 residues.

The rearrangement uses TRBV13 and TRBJ2-7, with 12 bases matching TRBD2. Germline V gives CDR1 PRHDT, CDR2 FYEKMQ (reference sequence). After removal of 1 base from V and 7 bases from J, the junction contained 5 bases not matched to a gene. The CDR3 length is 15 residues. The CDR3 region is CASSLVTSGSEEQYF. The CDR3 DNA reads TGTGCCAGCAGCTTAGTGACTAGCGGGAGTGAGGAGCAGTACTTC.

The chain is built from TRBV5-8 and TRBJ1-2, with D possibly matching TRBD1 (5 bases). The CDR3 has 14 residues. Trimming cost V 5 bases and J 8 bases, with 19 bases left between them. Germline CDR1 reads SGHTS; CDR2 reads YDEGEE. The CDR3 sequence is CASSFAPGNRGYTF. DNA for the CDR3: TGTGCCAGCAGTTTTGCTCCAGGGAACCGAGGCTACACCTTC.

This clone was picked up a small number of times. The CDR3 loop reads CASSPGNQPQHF. Written as DNA, the CDR3 is TGTGCCAGCAGCCCCGGAAATCAGCCCCAGCATTTT. The chain recombines TRBV28 with TRBJ1-5; the D is unclear. The CDR3 runs 12 residues. Looked up from germline, CDR1 is MDHEN and CDR2 is SYDVKM. V gave up 6 bases and J gave up 4 bases, with 7 bases separating them.

DNA for the CDR3: TGTGCCAGCAGCCTCTTCGACGGGGGGTTCGAAGAGCAGTACTTC. Its translation is CASSLFDGGFEEQYF. The V and J genes are TRBV7-6 and TRBJ2-7; 7 nucleotides align to TRBD2. The CDR3 spans 15 residues. The V gene's germline CDR1 is SGHVS and CDR2 FNYEAQ. J gave up 7 bases and V 5 bases, and 14 bases lay outside the gene matches.

This clone was observed once. V is TRBV15 and J is TRBJ1-4; D remains unclear. Deletions cut 0 bases from V and 8 bases from J, with 10 bases between. Germline loops: CDR1 LNHNV, CDR2 YYDKDF (reference sequence). The CDR3 is 14 amino acids. The CDR3 region has the DNA TGTGCCACCAGCAGAGATAAGCTGTGGGAAAAACTGTTTTTT. Translated: CATSRDKLWEKLFF. Full variable domain (rest looked up from reference TRBV15 and TRBJ1-4): DAMVIQNPRYQVTQFGKPVTLSCSQTLNHNVMYWYQQKSSQAPKLLFHYYDKDFNNEADTPDNFQSRRPNTSFCFLDIRSPGLGDTAMYLCATSRDKLWEKLFFGSGTQLSVL.

The chain has TRBV9 and TRBJ1-4, with 9 bases lining up with TRBD1. The CDR3 is 15 amino acids. V gave up 3 bases and J gave up 7 bases; unmatched junction bases: 7. Germline CDR1 reads SGDLS; CDR2 reads YYNGEE. The CDR3 loop reads CASSADRGGLEKLFF. DNA for the CDR3: TGTGCCAGCAGCGCTGACAGGGGGGGACTTGAAAAACTGTTTTTT. The whole variable domain, filled in from reference TRBV9 and TRBJ1-4, reads DSGVTQTPKHLITATGQRVTLRCSPRSGDLSVYWYQQSLDQGLQFLIQYYNGEERAKGNILERFSAQQFPDLHSELNLSSLELGDSALYFCASSADRGGLEKLFFGSGTQLSVL.

The chain combines TRBV14 with TRBJ1-2, with D perhaps matching TRBD1 (5 bases). The CDR3 sequence is 13 residues long. Germline CDR1 is SGHDN and CDR2 is FVKESK. Trimming removed 3 bases from V and 4 bases from J, with 9 bases in between. The CDR3 bases are TGTGCCAGCAGCCACAGGGATAGCTATGGCTACACCTTC. Translation gives CASSHRDSYGYTF.

The gene calls are TRBV6-4 and TRBJ2-3; no reliable D call. CDR1 is MRHNA and CDR2 is SNTAGT in the germline V gene. Between the trimmed V and J ends, which lost 0 bases and 4 bases, there was a span of 2 bases. The CDR3 runs 12 residues. CDR3 sequence: CASSDSADTQYF. For the CDR3, the DNA is TGTGCCAGCAGTGACTCGGCAGATACGCAGTATTTT.

Only a few counts were recorded for this clone. The rearrangement joins TRBV7-6 to TRBJ2-1; 9 bases are a match to TRBD2. The CDR3 loop spans 20 amino acids. Trimming cost V 1 base and J 2 bases; bases outside gene matches: 15. CDR1 and CDR2 (germline): SGHVS, FNYEAQ. The chain's CDR3 is CASSLVWEREAFLPYNEQFF. CDR3 DNA sequence: TGTGCCAGCAGCTTAGTCTGGGAGCGGGAGGCCTTCTTACCCTACAATGAGCAGTTCTTC.

The rearrangement uses TRBV7-6 and TRBJ1-1, with TRBD1 as a possible D gene (5 bases). The CDR3 is made up of 15 amino acids. V was trimmed by 5 bases and J by 11 bases, leaving 24 bases between them. The germline gives CDR1 SGHVS, CDR2 FNYEAQ. Written as DNA, the CDR3 is TGTGCCAGCAGCCCAGCAGGCCAGGGTGGGTTGAGCGCTTTCTTT. Its protein product is CASSPAGQGGLSAFF.

The genes are TRBV27 and TRBJ1-1; the match to TRBD1 covers 10 bases. Trimming took 5 bases from V and 3 from J; bases not matched to a gene: 12. Germline V gene data show CDR1 as MNHEY and CDR2 as SMNVEV (reference sequence). This CDR3 has 17 amino acids. CDR3 sequence reads: CASSPHPPGQGYTEAFF. DNA of the CDR3: TGTGCCAGCAGTCCTCATCCCCCGGGACAGGGGTACACTGAAGCTTTCTTT.

The chain employs TRBV27 and TRBJ1-5; tentative D call: TRBD1 (5 bases). This CDR3 has 14 residues. V lost 6 bases and J lost 5, with 14 bases in between. Germline V gives CDR1 MNHEY, CDR2 SMNVEV (reference sequence). CDR3: CASRGVRGDQPQHF. CDR3 nucleotide sequence: TGTGCCAGCAGAGGAGTGAGGGGCGATCAGCCCCAGCATTTT.

A single count supports this clone. The chain employs TRBV19 and TRBJ2-5; TRBD2 agrees at 12 bases. Looked up from germline, CDR1 is LNHDA and CDR2 is SQIVND (reference sequence). CDR3 size: 17 residues. The trim removed 5 bases at V and 4 bases at J, leaving 11 bases unmatched. As DNA, the CDR3 is TGTGCCAGTAGTTCCTTCTCTAGCGGGAGGGCCTCAGAGACCCAGTACTTC. Protein: CASSSFSSGRASETQYF.

This chain links TRBV5-1 with TRBJ1-2, with a tentative D call TRBD1 (6 bases). CDR3 length equals 14 residues. CDR1 and CDR2 (germline): SGHRS, YFSETQ. V was clipped by 4 bases and J by 4 bases, with 14 bases between them. The DNA for the CDR3 is TGCGCCAGCAGCGGGGGCCCGACGAGCTATGGCTACACCTTC. Residues: CASSGGPTSYGYTF.

The chain's CDR3 is CASSLRPERHNEQFF. The CDR3 DNA reads TGTGCCAGCAGCTTACGTCCAGAGCGACACAATGAGCAGTTCTTC. This sequence joins TRBV11-2 and TRBJ2-1; D unclear. Germline-derived CDR1 and CDR2 are SGHAT and FQNNGV. V was shortened by 2 bases and J by 5 bases, with 13 bases between the two germline ends. This CDR3 has 15 amino acids.

The V call is TRBV5-6, the J call TRBJ2-7; 9 bases map to TRBD1. CDR1 is SGHDT and CDR2 is YYEEEE in the germline V gene. There are 14 residues in the CDR3. The ends lost 3 bases at V and 2 bases at J; junction bases unmatched: 3. As DNA, the CDR3 is TGTGCCAGCAGCTCCCGGGACAGGGCCTACGAGCAGTACTTC. This gives the protein CASSSRDRAYEQYF.

V usage is TRBV18 and J usage is TRBJ1-1, with TRBD1 as a possible D gene (6 bases). Trimming cost V 2 bases and J 2 bases, with 9 bases left between them. CDR3 length equals 14 residues. Germline V lookup: CDR1 KGHSH, CDR2 LQKENI. This CDR3 is CASSPRQANTEAFF. The CDR3 DNA is TGTGCCAGCTCACCAAGACAGGCAAACACTGAAGCTTTCTTT.

The rearrangement uses TRBV30 and TRBJ1-1; 8 positions agree with TRBD1. This CDR3 has 17 amino acids. From germline, CDR1 is GTSNPN and CDR2 SVGIG (reference sequence). After removal of 3 bases from V and 0 bases from J, the junction contained 12 bases not matched to a gene. CDR3 amino acids: CAWSDIGQGRMNTEAFF. CDR3 in DNA: TGTGCCTGGAGCGATATAGGACAGGGAAGGATGAACACTGAAGCTTTCTTT.

The chain carries TRBV29-1 and TRBJ2-6, with D possibly matching TRBD2 (6 bases). The CDR3 is 15 residues long. Trimming took off 0 bases at V and 4 bases at J, with 10 bases between the two ends. CDR1 and CDR2 (germline): SQVTM, ANQGSEA. The CDR3 DNA follows: TGCAGCGTTGAAGATGGGGGGTCCGGGGCCAACGTCCTGACTTTC. It codes for CSVEDGGSGANVLTF.

CDR3 bases: TGTGCCAGTAGTATGCCGCCGGTCCTTGACAATGAGCAGTTCTTC. Its protein is CASSMPPVLDNEQFF. V and J are TRBV19 and TRBJ2-1; D gene ambiguous. CDR3 length equals 15 residues. V was trimmed by 3 bases and J by 5 bases, leaving 14 bases between them. The germline gives CDR1 LNHDA, CDR2 SQIVND (reference sequence).